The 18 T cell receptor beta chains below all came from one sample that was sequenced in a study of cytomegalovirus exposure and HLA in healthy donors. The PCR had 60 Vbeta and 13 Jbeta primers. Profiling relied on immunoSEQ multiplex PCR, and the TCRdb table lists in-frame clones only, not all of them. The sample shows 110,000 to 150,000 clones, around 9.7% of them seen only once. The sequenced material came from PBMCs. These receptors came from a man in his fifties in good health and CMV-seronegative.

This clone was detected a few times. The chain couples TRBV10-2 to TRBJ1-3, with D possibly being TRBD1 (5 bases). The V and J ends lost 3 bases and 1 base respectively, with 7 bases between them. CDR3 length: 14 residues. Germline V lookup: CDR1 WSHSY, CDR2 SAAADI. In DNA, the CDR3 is TGCGCCAGCAGTGATAGGGGTTCTGGAAACACCATATATTTT. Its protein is CASSDRGSGNTIYF.

CDR3 loop: CASGTGGYTF. The DNA for the CDR3 is TGTGCCAGCGGGACTGGGGGCTACACCTTC. This rearrangement joins TRBV6-6 to TRBJ1-2; perhaps TRBD1 as D (5 bases). Trimming cost V 8 bases and J 8 bases, with 9 bases left between them. CDR3 length: 10 residues. CDR1 MNHNY and CDR2 SVGAGI come from the germline V gene (reference sequence).

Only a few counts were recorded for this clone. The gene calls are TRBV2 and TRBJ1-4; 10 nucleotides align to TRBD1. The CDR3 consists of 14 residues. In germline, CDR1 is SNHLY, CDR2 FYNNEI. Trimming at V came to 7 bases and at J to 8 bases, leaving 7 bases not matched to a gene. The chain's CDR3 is CASMKDRGTEKLFF. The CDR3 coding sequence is TGTGCCAGCATGAAGGACAGGGGGACCGAAAAACTGTTTTTT.

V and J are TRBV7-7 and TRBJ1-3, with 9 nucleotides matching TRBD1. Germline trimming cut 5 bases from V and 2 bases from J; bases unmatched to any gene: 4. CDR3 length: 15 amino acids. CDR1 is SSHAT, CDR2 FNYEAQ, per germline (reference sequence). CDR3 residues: CASSATGGPGNTIYF. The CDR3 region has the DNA TGTGCCAGCAGCGCGACAGGGGGACCTGGAAACACCATATATTTT.

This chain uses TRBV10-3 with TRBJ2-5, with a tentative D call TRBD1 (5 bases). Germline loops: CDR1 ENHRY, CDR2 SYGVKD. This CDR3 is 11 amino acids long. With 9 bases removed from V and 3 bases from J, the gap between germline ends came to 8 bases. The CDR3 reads CAIGAEETQYF. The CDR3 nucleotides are TGTGCCATTGGGGCCGAAGAGACCCAGTACTTC.

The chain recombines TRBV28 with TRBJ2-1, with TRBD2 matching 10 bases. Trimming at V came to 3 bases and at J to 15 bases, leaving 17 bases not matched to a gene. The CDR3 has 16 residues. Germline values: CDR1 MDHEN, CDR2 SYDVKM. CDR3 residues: CASSFPVSGSGRPPFF. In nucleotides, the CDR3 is TGTGCCAGCAGTTTCCCGGTATCAGGTAGCGGGAGGCCCCCGTTCTTC.

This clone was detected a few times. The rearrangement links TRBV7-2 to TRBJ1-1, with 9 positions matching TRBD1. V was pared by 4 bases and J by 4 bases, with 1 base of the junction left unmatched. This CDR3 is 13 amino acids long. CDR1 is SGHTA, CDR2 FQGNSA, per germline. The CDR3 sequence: CASSSQGATEAFF. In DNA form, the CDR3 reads TGTGCCAGCAGCTCACAGGGGGCCACTGAAGCTTTCTTT.

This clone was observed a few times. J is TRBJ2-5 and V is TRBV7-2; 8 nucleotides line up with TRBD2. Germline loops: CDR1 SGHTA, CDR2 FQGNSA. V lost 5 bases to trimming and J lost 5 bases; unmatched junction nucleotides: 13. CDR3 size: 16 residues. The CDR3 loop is CASSVGSGASGETQYF. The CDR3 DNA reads TGTGCCAGCAGCGTGGGTAGCGGGGCCTCGGGGGAGACCCAGTACTTC.

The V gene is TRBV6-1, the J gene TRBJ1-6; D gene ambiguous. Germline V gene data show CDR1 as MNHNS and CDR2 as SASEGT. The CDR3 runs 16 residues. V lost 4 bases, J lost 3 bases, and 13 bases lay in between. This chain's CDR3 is CASSARPPGYNSPLHF. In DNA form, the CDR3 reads TGTGCCAGCAGTGCCCGTCCCCCGGGCTATAATTCACCCCTCCACTTT.

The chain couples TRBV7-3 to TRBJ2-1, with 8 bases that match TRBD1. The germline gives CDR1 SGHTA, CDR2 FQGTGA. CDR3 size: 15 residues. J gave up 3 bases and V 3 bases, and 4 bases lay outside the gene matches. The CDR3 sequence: CASSLQGAGYNEQFF. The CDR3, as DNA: TGTGCCAGCAGCTTGCAGGGGGCTGGCTACAATGAGCAGTTCTTC.

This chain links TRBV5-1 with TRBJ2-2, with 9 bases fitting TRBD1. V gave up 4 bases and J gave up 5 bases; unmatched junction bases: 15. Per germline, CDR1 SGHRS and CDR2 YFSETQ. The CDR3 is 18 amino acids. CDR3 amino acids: CASSVAKQGALFTGELFF. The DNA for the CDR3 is TGCGCCAGCAGCGTAGCCAAACAGGGGGCGTTGTTTACCGGGGAGCTGTTTTTT.

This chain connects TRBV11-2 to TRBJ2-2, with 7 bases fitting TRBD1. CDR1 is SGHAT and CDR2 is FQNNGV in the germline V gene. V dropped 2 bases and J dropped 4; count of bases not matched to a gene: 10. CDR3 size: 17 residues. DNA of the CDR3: TGTGCCAGCAGCTTAAAAGGAAGACAGGGTGCCACCGGGGAGCTGTTTTTT. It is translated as CASSLKGRQGATGELFF.

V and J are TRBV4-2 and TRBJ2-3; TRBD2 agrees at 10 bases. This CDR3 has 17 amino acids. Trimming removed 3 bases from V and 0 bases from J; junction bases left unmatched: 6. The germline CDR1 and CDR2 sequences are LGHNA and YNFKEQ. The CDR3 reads CASSQSGGGVSTDTQYF. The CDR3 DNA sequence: TGTGCCAGCAGCCAGAGCGGGGGGGGAGTTAGCACAGATACGCAGTATTTT.

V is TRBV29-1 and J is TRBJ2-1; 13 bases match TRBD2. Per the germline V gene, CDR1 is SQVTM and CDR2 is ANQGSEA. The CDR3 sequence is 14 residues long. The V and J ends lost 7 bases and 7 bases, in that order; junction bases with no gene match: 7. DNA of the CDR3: TGCAGCGCCGGGACTAGCGGGGAAGGGAATGAGCAGTTCTTC. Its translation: CSAGTSGEGNEQFF.

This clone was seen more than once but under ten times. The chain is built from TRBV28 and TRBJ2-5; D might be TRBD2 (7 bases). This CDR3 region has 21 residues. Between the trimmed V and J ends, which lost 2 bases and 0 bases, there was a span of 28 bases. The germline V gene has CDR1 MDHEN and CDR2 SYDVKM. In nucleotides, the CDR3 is TGTGCCAGCAGTTTAAGGTGGGGGGGCGGCTCCCGCCCGTCACACCAAGAGACCCAGTACTTC. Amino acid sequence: CASSLRWGGGSRPSHQETQYF.

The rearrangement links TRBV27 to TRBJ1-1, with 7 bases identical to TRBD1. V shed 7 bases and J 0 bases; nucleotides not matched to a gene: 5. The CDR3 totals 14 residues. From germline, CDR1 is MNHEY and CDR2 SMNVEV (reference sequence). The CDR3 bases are TGTGCCAGCAACAGGGGCGGTATGAACACTGAAGCTTTCTTT. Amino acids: CASNRGGMNTEAFF.

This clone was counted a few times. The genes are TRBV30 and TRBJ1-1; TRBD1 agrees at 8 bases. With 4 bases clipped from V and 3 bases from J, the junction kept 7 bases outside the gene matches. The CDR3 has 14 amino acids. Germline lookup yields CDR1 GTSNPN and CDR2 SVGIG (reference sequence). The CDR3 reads CAWTPQGEHTEAFF. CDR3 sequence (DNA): TGTGCCTGGACACCACAGGGGGAACACACTGAAGCTTTCTTT.

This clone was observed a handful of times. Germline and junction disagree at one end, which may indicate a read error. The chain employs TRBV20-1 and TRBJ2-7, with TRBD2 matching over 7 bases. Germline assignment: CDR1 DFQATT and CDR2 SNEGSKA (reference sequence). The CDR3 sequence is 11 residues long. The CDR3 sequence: CSARTVREGGF. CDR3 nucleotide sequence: TGCAGTGCTAGGACAGTTAGGGAGGGAGGCTTC.